This T cell receptor beta chain was documented in a study of OX40 agonist ivuxolimab in advanced cancers. Study summary: Every 2 weeks, patients got intravenous ivuxolimab at one of six dose levels (0.01-10 mg/kg). General study results and limits: The expanded peripheral T cells' antigen specificity was not determined.

As regards this clone: The antigen is not known.

CDR3 size: 16 residues. Per germline, CDR1 LGHNA and CDR2 YSLEER. The junction had 6 bases not matched to a gene; V was cut back by 1 base and J by 6 bases. Only in-frame clones appear in the TCRdb table, and some are missing; sequencing was by immunoSEQ multiplex PCR. The sample consists of fewer than 25,000 clones, more than 70% of them appearing once. The material sequenced was CD4+ or CD8+ T cells sorted from blood, taken in a trial of the OX40 agonist ivuxolimab. The J gene is TRBJ2-2, the V gene TRBV4-3; TRBD2 matches 9 bases. The receptor's source is an adult with an advanced solid tumor such as melanoma, head and neck, liver or kidney cancer. CDR3 DNA: TGCGCCAGCAGCCAAGTGGGAGCGGGGGGTTCCGGGGAGCTGTTTTTT. Residues: CASSQVGAGGSGELFF.